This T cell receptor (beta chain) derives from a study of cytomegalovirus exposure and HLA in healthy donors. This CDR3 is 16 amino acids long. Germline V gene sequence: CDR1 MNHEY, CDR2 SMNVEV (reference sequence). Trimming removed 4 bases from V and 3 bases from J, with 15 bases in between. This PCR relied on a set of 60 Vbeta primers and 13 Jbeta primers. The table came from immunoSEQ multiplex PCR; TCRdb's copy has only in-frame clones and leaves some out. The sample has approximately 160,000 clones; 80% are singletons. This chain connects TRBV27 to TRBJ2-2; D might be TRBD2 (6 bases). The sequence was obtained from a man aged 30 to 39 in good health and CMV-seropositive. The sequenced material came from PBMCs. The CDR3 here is CASSWLTGVHTGELFF. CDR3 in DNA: TGTGCCAGCAGTTGGTTGACGGGAGTGCACACCGGGGAGCTGTTTTTT.